The sequence of this T cell receptor beta chain was determined in a study of neoadjuvant nivolumab and ipilimumab in lung cancer. Study at large: Patients got nivolumab 3 mg/kg on days 1, 15 and 29; combination added ipilimumab 1 mg/kg day 1.

This table comes from immunoSEQ multiplex PCR, and its TCRdb copy is limited to in-frame clones, with some not included. The table includes 40,000 to 60,000 clones, around nine tenths detected once. On this clone: What it binds is unknown.

The CDR3 totals 14 residues. V was pared by 7 bases and J by 6 bases, with 15 bases between. Looked up from germline, CDR1 is SNHLY and CDR2 is FYNNEI. Overall study findings and caveats: From pretherapy to surgery, tumor richness and clonality rose with dual therapy. TCR clonality did not significantly correlate with pathologic tumor regression.

The sequence was collected from an adult with non-small cell lung cancer. Some clones in this sample may be carry-over from other donors' samples. The sequencing here drew on blood, taken before neoadjuvant nivolumab, alone or with ipilimumab. This rearrangement joins TRBV2 to TRBJ2-2; a possible D gene is TRBD2 (7 bases). The CDR3 reads CASIIRGGSGELFF. In DNA, the CDR3 is TGTGCCAGCATTATTAGGGGGGGTTCCGGGGAGCTGTTTTTT.